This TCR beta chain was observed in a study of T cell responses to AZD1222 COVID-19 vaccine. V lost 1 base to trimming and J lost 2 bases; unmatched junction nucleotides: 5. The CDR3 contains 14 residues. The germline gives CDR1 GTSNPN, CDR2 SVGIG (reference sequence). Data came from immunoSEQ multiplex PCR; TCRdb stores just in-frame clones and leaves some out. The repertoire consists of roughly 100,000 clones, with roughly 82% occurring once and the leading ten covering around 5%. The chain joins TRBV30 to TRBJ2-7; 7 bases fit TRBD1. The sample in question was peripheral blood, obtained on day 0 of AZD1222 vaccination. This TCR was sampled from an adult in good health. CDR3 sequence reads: CAWSGLDRTYEQYF. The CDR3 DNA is TGTGCCTGGAGTGGCCTGGACAGGACCTACGAGCAGTACTTC.